The 10 T cell receptor beta chains below come from one sample, sequenced in a study of blood T cell repertoires in COVID-19 (TCRdb year 2020). The library was produced with the immunoSEQ multiplex PCR assay. Not all clones reach the TCRdb copy of this immuneACCESS table, which keeps in-frame sequences only. Checked studies attribute under half of the gap to unresolved V genes and leave the rest unexplained. This sample comprises about 480,000 clones, roughly 90% of them detected only once. The ten largest clones take up 1.5% to 2% of the sample. Source material: PBMCs or T cells enriched from blood (not recorded which). The receptors come from a woman aged 35 to 49 who had recovered from COVID-19.

This clone was seen a single time. The V gene is TRBV27, the J gene TRBJ1-1, with D tentatively TRBD1 (6 bases). CDR1 is MNHEY and CDR2 is SMNVEV in the germline V gene (reference sequence). The CDR3 loop spans 15 amino acids. Deletions cut 3 bases from V and 4 bases from J, with 15 bases between. This CDR3 is CASSLSGHGSTEAFF. The CDR3 coding sequence is TGTGCCAGCAGTTTGTCGGGACATGGGAGCACTGAAGCTTTCTTT.

The chain combines TRBV19 with TRBJ1-1; no clear D. Germline loops: CDR1 LNHDA, CDR2 SQIVND (reference sequence). The CDR3 spans 13 residues. Deletions cut 6 bases from V and 6 bases from J, with 14 bases between. CDR3 loop: CASSGTRLAEAFF. The CDR3 bases are TGTGCCAGTAGCGGTACTCGACTCGCTGAAGCTTTCTTT.

The V and J genes are TRBV2 and TRBJ2-1; 11 bases map to TRBD2. The length of the CDR3 is 18 residues. CDR1 SNHLY and CDR2 FYNNEI come from the germline V gene. V gave up 7 bases and J gave up 5 bases; unmatched junction bases: 16. CDR3 in DNA: TGTGCCAGCAATAAAGAGGGGGGGGGACTAGCGGTGGACAATGAGCAGTTCTTC. Its protein product is CASNKEGGGLAVDNEQFF.

The V call is TRBV5-1, the J call TRBJ2-3; possible D gene TRBD1, 6 bases. The CDR3 loop spans 14 amino acids. Germline V CDR1 and CDR2: SGHRS, YFSETQ. The V gene lost 4 bases and the J gene lost 4 bases, with 13 bases spanning the gap. CDR3: CASSGGQGSDTQYF. DNA of the CDR3: TGCGCCAGCAGCGGGGGTCAGGGGTCAGATACGCAGTATTTT.

This chain uses TRBV7-9 with TRBJ2-7, with 9 bases identical to TRBD1. Looked up from germline, CDR1 is SEHNR and CDR2 is FQNEAQ (reference sequence). CDR3 length equals 16 residues. V shed 5 bases, J shed 2 bases, and the junction held 10 bases outside the gene matches. CDR3: CASSANPGQGAYEQYF. In DNA, the CDR3 is TGTGCCAGCAGCGCTAACCCGGGACAGGGTGCCTACGAGCAGTACTTC.

This clone appeared a single time. This chain links TRBV5-1 with TRBJ2-1, with TRBD1 matching over 11 bases. The CDR3 runs 14 residues. Trimming cost V 4 bases and J 6 bases; bases outside gene matches: 3. Germline assignment: CDR1 SGHRS and CDR2 YFSETQ. The CDR3 here is CASSTGQGGNEQFF. The CDR3 DNA reads as TGCGCCAGCAGCACGGGACAGGGGGGCAATGAGCAGTTCTTC.

The chain links TRBV18 to TRBJ1-2, with TRBD1 identical over 10 bases. The CDR3 is 15 residues long. Trimming cost V 6 bases and J 2 bases; bases outside gene matches: 6. From germline, CDR1 is KGHSH and CDR2 LQKENI. The CDR3 coding sequence is TGTGCCAGCTCCCTCGGACAGGGGGAAAACTATGGCTACACCTTC. Encoded protein: CASSLGQGENYGYTF.

This chain uses TRBV5-8 with TRBJ2-1, with 10 bases fitting TRBD2. After removal of 4 bases from V and 8 bases from J, the junction contained 9 bases not matched to a gene. CDR1 and CDR2 (germline): SGHTS, YDEGEE. The CDR3 totals 15 residues. Here the CDR3 DNA reads TGTGCCAGCAGCCCGGCACTAGCGGGATCGTATGAGCAGTTCTTC. This codes for CASSPALAGSYEQFF.

As for this clone: Other DNA sequences within the sample encode an identical CDR3. The rearrangement uses TRBV5-1 and TRBJ1-4; TRBD1 matches 7 bases. The germline V gene encodes CDR1 SGHRS and CDR2 YFSETQ. V shed 0 bases and J 8 bases; nucleotides not matched to a gene: 4. The CDR3 length is 14 residues. The DNA for the CDR3 is TGCGCCAGCAGCTTGGGACAGGGTGACGAAAAACTGTTTTTT. Translated: CASSLGQGDEKLFF.

This clone was recorded only once. The chain recombines TRBV9 with TRBJ2-5; 7 bases are a match to TRBD1. Germline lookup yields CDR1 SGDLS and CDR2 YYNGEE. J was trimmed by 5 bases and V by 1 base; bases with no gene match: 5. This CDR3 region has 14 residues. The CDR3 DNA sequence: TGTGCCAGCAGCGTACCAGGGGGTAGGGAGACCCAGTACTTC. This codes for CASSVPGGRETQYF.